The 23 T cell receptor beta chains presented below share a single source sample, sequenced in a study of blood T cells in healthy people across ages. Then a second PCR, running about 6 to 11 cycles, was carried out with a sample-barcoded 5' primer and a J-beta primer mix. TCRdb re-called the 5' RACE reads with MiXCR, one entry per CDR3 protein. The sample carries hundreds of thousands of distinct CDR3 sequences, 35% to 50% recorded once. The sequenced sample consisted of blood. Receptor source: an elderly man in good health.

The rearrangement links TRBV6-2 or TRBV6-3 to TRBJ2-1; 7 nucleotides match TRBD1. The V gene end was trimmed by 5 bases and the J gene end by 6 bases; junction bases not matched to a gene: 7. The CDR3 covers 14 residues. Looked up from germline, CDR1 is MNHEY and CDR2 is SVGEGT. In DNA, the CDR3 is TGTGCCAGCAGTACCACGACAGGGTCCAATGAGCAGTTCTTC. Protein: CASSTTTGSNEQFF.

This clonotype was observed a few times. The chain links TRBV5-1 to TRBJ2-1, with TRBD1 matching 9 bases. After removal of 1 base from V and 6 bases from J, the junction contained 5 bases not matched to a gene. From germline, CDR1 is SGHRS and CDR2 YFSETQ. The CDR3 consists of 15 residues. CDR3 coding DNA: TGCGCCAGCAGCTTGCAGGGACAGGGCTCCAATGAGCAGTTCTTC. Protein: CASSLQGQGSNEQFF.

The CDR3 spells CSVECSHNEQFF. The CDR3 DNA is TGCAGCGTTGAATGCAGCCACAATGAGCAGTTCTTC. The chain couples TRBV29-1 to TRBJ2-1; D is uncertain. The CDR3 covers 12 residues. Looked up from germline, CDR1 is SQVTM and CDR2 is ANQGSEA. V lost 2 bases to trimming and J lost 5 bases, with 7 bases between them.

The rearrangement links TRBV6-2 or TRBV6-3 to TRBJ2-5; a weak D match, TRBD1 (5 bases). Germline assignment: CDR1 MNHEY and CDR2 SVGEGT. The CDR3 runs 13 residues. Trimming pared 6 bases from V and 1 base from J, leaving 9 bases between. The CDR3 sequence: CASREDSQETQYF. The CDR3 coding sequence is TGTGCCAGCAGAGAAGACAGCCAAGAGACCCAGTACTTC.

The chain has TRBV20-1 and TRBJ2-2; D gene ambiguous. CDR1 DFQATT and CDR2 SNEGSKA come from the germline V gene (reference sequence). The ends were cut back, 0 bases at V and 0 bases at J, with 11 bases in the middle. There are 16 residues in the CDR3. The CDR3 bases are TGCAGTGCTAGAGATCTCGCAGGACCGAACACCGGGGAGCTGTTTTTT. Its translation: CSARDLAGPNTGELFF.

The V call is TRBV2, the J call TRBJ2-1; 12 bases are shared with TRBD2. CDR3 length: 14 residues. J was trimmed by 10 bases and V by 5 bases; bases with no gene match: 6. In germline, CDR1 is SNHLY, CDR2 FYNNEI. CDR3: CASSPTSGSGEQFF. CDR3 bases: TGTGCCAGCAGTCCGACTAGCGGGAGTGGAGAGCAGTTCTTC.

This clonotype was found a few times. The rearrangement links TRBV7-2 to TRBJ1-4, with D perhaps TRBD1 (5 bases). Looked up from germline, CDR1 is SGHTA and CDR2 is FQGNSA. Trimming shortened V by 1 base and J by 3 bases, and 12 bases separated the two germline ends. The CDR3 has 16 residues. The CDR3 coding sequence is TGTGCCAGCAGCTTAGTAGCGACAGATCCTAATGAAAAACTGTTTTTT. It translates to CASSLVATDPNEKLFF.

This clonotype was detected many times. The V and J genes are TRBV24-1 and TRBJ2-6; 7 bases fit TRBD2. The CDR3 has 17 residues. Per the germline V gene, CDR1 is KGHDR and CDR2 is SFDVKD. V dropped 7 bases and J dropped 0; count of bases not matched to a gene: 8. CDR3 in amino acids: CATSGTTFLSGANVLTF. Here the CDR3 DNA reads TGTGCCACCAGCGGGACTACTTTTCTCTCTGGGGCCAACGTCCTGACTTTC.

The chain combines TRBV4-3 with TRBJ2-7; D may be TRBD2 (7 bases). V was cut by 0 bases and J by 1 base, with 13 bases left in between. CDR3 length: 16 amino acids. Germline loops: CDR1 LGHNA, CDR2 YSLEER. The CDR3 sequence: CASSQEGGVPSYEQYF. The DNA for the CDR3 is TGCGCCAGCAGCCAAGAAGGGGGGGTCCCATCCTACGAGCAGTACTTC.

V usage is TRBV5-1 and J usage is TRBJ2-5; D is possibly TRBD1 (7 bases). V shed 7 bases and J shed 3 bases, with 16 bases lying between them. The CDR3 spans 14 residues. Per germline, CDR1 SGHRS and CDR2 YFSETQ. The CDR3 is CASGLQGTEETQYF. Here the CDR3 DNA reads TGCGCCAGCGGACTACAGGGGACCGAAGAGACCCAGTACTTC.

The V call is TRBV6-1, the J call TRBJ2-3; D uncertain. Trimming removed 2 bases from V and 8 bases from J, with 8 bases in between. The CDR3 is 12 residues long. CDR1 and CDR2 from the germline V gene are MNHNS and SASEGT. CDR3 in DNA: TGTGCCAGCAGTGAATCTACCGGTACGCAGTATTTT. This codes for CASSESTGTQYF.

This clonotype was detected only a few times. This sequence joins TRBV29-1 and TRBJ2-3, with D perhaps given as TRBD1 or TRBD2 (5 bases each). The CDR3 has 14 residues. Trimming cost V 2 bases and J 2 bases, with 11 bases left between them. Per the germline V gene, CDR1 is SQVTM and CDR2 is ANQGSEA. DNA of the CDR3: TGCAGCGTTGAAAGGGACGGTATCACAGATACGCAGTATTTT. It specifies CSVERDGITDTQYF.

On this clonotype: The junction differs from germline at one of its ends, possibly a read error. J is TRBJ1-5 and V is TRBV29-1; 7 nucleotides agree with TRBD1. The CDR3 contains 13 residues. Germline V gene lookup returns CDR1 SQVTM and CDR2 ANQGSEA. The CDR3 sequence: CRVDEGLGQPRHF. The CDR3 DNA sequence: TGCAGAGTTGACGAAGGGTTGGGACAGCCCCGGCATTTT.

The V call is TRBV29-1, the J call TRBJ2-7; no reliable D call. The V and J ends lost 4 bases and 0 bases respectively, with 13 bases between them. The CDR3 loop spans 14 amino acids. Germline-derived CDR1 and CDR2 are SQVTM and ANQGSEA. CDR3 DNA: TGCAGCGTTGTCGAACGTCTGGCCTCCTACGAGCAGTACTTC. Protein product: CSVVERLASYEQYF.

This clonotype has just a few counts. This sequence joins TRBV20-1 and TRBJ1-1; 8 bases agree with TRBD1. The length of the CDR3 is 14 residues. Per the germline V gene, CDR1 is DFQATT and CDR2 is SNEGSKA (reference sequence). The V and J ends lost 6 bases and 5 bases, in that order; junction bases with no gene match: 11. CDR3 sequence reads: CSAAAGGGYTEAFF. CDR3 in DNA: TGCAGTGCAGCCGCAGGGGGCGGGTATACTGAAGCTTTCTTT.

A word on this clonotype: At one of its ends the junction is not consistent with the germline gene, which may arise from a read error. V usage is TRBV18 and J usage is TRBJ2-1; 9 nucleotides agree with TRBD2. This CDR3 contains 15 residues. Germline values: CDR1 KGHSH, CDR2 LQKENI. The CDR3 loop is CASSPSGRSETERFF. The CDR3 DNA reads TGTGCCAGCTCCCCGAGCGGGAGGTCGGAGACCGAGCGGTTCTTC. Drawing the rest from reference TRBV18 and TRBJ2-1, the complete variable domain is NAGVMQNPRHLVRRRGQEARLRCSPMKGHSHVYWYRQLPEEGLKFMVYLQKENIIDESGMPKERFSAEFPKEGPSILRIQQVVRGDSAAYFCASSPSGRSETERFFGPGTRLTVL.

Comments on this clonotype: One junction end disagrees with the germline gene, perhaps due to a read error. This chain connects TRBV20-1 to TRBJ2-7; D gene unclear. CDR3 size: 13 residues. Germline V CDR1 and CDR2: DFQATT, SNEGSKA (reference sequence). In DNA form, the CDR3 reads TGTAGTGCTAGATCCACCGCCGCCTACGAGCAGTACTTC. It specifies CSARSTAAYEQYF.

This sequence joins TRBV30 and TRBJ2-5; D tentatively fits TRBD1 or TRBD2 (6 bases each). CDR3 length equals 14 residues. V was cut by 0 bases and J by 1 base, with 9 bases left in between. CDR1 and CDR2 (germline): GTSNPN, SVGIG (reference sequence). The CDR3 region is CAWSVGGSQETQYF. As DNA, the CDR3 is TGTGCCTGGAGTGTAGGGGGGAGCCAAGAGACCCAGTACTTC.

The sample holds a few counts of this clonotype. The chain has TRBV11-1 and TRBJ2-1, with TRBD2 identical over 11 bases. Germline V gives CDR1 SGHAT, CDR2 FQDESV (reference sequence). With V trimmed by 4 bases and J by 9 bases, 5 bases remained unmatched. The CDR3 is made up of 14 amino acids. The chain's CDR3 is CASSSIAGGSEQFF. CDR3 nucleotide sequence: TGTGCCAGCAGCTCAATAGCGGGAGGGAGTGAGCAGTTCTTC.

J is TRBJ2-4 and V is TRBV7-6; 8 bases map to TRBD2. The germline gives CDR1 SGHVS, CDR2 FNYEAQ. The CDR3 is 14 residues long. The V segment lost 5 bases and the J segment 9 bases; nucleotides outside the gene matches: 9. The CDR3 nucleotides read TGTGCCAGCAGCCCAATTAGGGGGACTAGCATTCAGTACTTC. It is translated as CASSPIRGTSIQYF.

The genes are TRBV9 and TRBJ2-1; D not certain. Germline V CDR1 and CDR2: SGDLS, YYNGEE. The CDR3 spans 16 residues. V was pared by 1 base and J by 3 bases, with 14 bases between. CDR3 coding DNA: TGTGCCAGCAGCGTATCGGCTGCCACTGACTACAATGAGCAGTTCTTC. It is translated as CASSVSAATDYNEQFF.

This clonotype has a handful of counts. The chain uses TRBV27 and TRBJ2-1, with 9 nucleotides matching TRBD2. The CDR3 consists of 17 residues. Germline CDR1 reads MNHEY; CDR2 reads SMNVEV (reference sequence). V lost 6 bases, J lost 4 bases, and 13 bases stayed unmatched. The CDR3 DNA is TGTGCCAGCAGACCCCGGGCTAGCGGGATTCTATACAATGAGCAGTTCTTC. The encoded protein is CASRPRASGILYNEQFF.

The chain has TRBV28 and TRBJ2-4, with D maybe TRBD2 (6 bases). The closer fit of TRBJ2-7 to the DNA end suggests the J call may be wrong. In germline, CDR1 is MDHEN, CDR2 SYDVKM. This CDR3 has 15 residues. CDR3 amino acids: CASSFPGGVTYEQYF. As DNA, the CDR3 is TGTGCCAGCAGTTTTCCGGGCGGGGTGACCTACGAGCAGTACTTC.